These 23 T cell receptor beta chains originate from one sample sequenced in a study of T cell responses to AZD1222 COVID-19 vaccine. Using immunoSEQ multiplex PCR, the repertoire was profiled, and TCRdb retains in-frame clones only, with some absent. The data hold some 150,000 clones, with over 85% observed a single time. Sequenced here: peripheral blood, sampled 28 days after the second AZD1222 dose. Every receptor here comes from an adult who received the AZD1222 COVID-19 vaccine.

V usage is TRBV21-1 and J usage is TRBJ2-5; the table calls TRBD2, which could not be checked here. TRBV21-1 is flagged as a pseudogene. The length of the CDR3 is 15 residues. CDR3: CASSKVGSRDSEQYF. The CDR3 DNA reads TGTGCCAGCAGCAAAGTGGGGTCCCGGGACTCAGAACAGTACTTC.

This chain connects TRBV30 to TRBJ1-2; D call uncertain. The V gene's germline CDR1 is GTSNPN and CDR2 SVGIG (reference sequence). The length of the CDR3 is 12 residues. V lost 6 bases to trimming and J lost 4 bases, with 12 bases between them. CDR3 in DNA: TGTGCCTGCCCCCTGAGGAGCTATGGCTACACCTTC. It translates to CACPLRSYGYTF.

The chain links TRBV11-2 to TRBJ1-6; D perhaps matches TRBD1 (5 bases). Germline V gene data show CDR1 as SGHAT and CDR2 as FQNNGV. Trimming took off 2 bases at V and 9 bases at J, with 14 bases between the two ends. The CDR3 extends over 15 amino acids. CDR3: CASSLYGREGSPLHF. In nucleotides, the CDR3 is TGTGCCAGCAGCTTATACGGCAGGGAGGGTTCACCCCTCCACTTT.

The rearrangement joins TRBV5-1 to TRBJ1-2; D call uncertain. The CDR3 is 11 amino acids. V lost 4 bases and J lost 6, with 7 bases in between. Germline CDR1 SGHRS, CDR2 YFSETQ. The CDR3 loop reads CASSPGDGYTF. CDR3 DNA sequence: TGCGCCAGCAGCCCCGGGGATGGCTACACCTTC. Looking up the rest from reference TRBV5-1 and TRBJ1-2 gives the full variable domain: KAGVTQTPRYLIKTRGQQVTLSCSPISGHRSVSWYQQTPGQGLQFLFEYFSETQRNKGNFPGRFSGRQFSNSRSEMNVSTLELGDSALYLCASSPGDGYTFGSGTRLTVV.

The count of this clone is one. This chain uses TRBV27 with TRBJ2-3, with 7 bases identical to TRBD2. V gave up 7 bases and J gave up 4 bases; unmatched junction bases: 14. CDR3 size: 16 residues. CDR1 and CDR2 (germline): MNHEY, SMNVEV (reference sequence). The CDR3 DNA reads as TGTGCCAGCACCCTGACTACCGCGGGAGTCCCAGATACGCAGTATTTT. Protein: CASTLTTAGVPDTQYF.

The chain couples TRBV10-1 to TRBJ2-7; D unclear. CDR1 is WNHNN, CDR2 SYGVQD, per germline (reference sequence). The V gene lost 4 bases and the J gene lost 1 base, with 11 bases spanning the gap. CDR3 length: 14 residues. The CDR3 region is CASSGPGISYEQYF. CDR3 sequence (DNA): TGCGCCAGCAGTGGGCCAGGAATATCCTACGAGCAGTACTTC.

CDR3 sequence: CASSLDGASVGEKLFF. The CDR3 DNA sequence: TGTGCCAGCAGCTTAGATGGCGCCTCGGTGGGTGAAAAACTGTTTTTT. The rearrangement links TRBV11-1 to TRBJ1-4; D unclear. The CDR3 is made up of 16 amino acids. Trimming removed 1 base at V and 7 bases at J, with 16 bases between. Per the germline V gene, CDR1 is SGHAT and CDR2 is FQDESV (reference sequence).

V is TRBV6-5 and J is TRBJ1-5, with D perhaps TRBD1 (5 bases). With 7 bases removed from V and 6 bases from J, the gap between germline ends came to 13 bases. Germline V lookup: CDR1 MNHEY, CDR2 SVGAGI. The CDR3 is 13 residues long. The CDR3 nucleotides read TGTGCCAGCACGGAGGGGCAAGGTCAGCCCCAGCATTTT. It encodes CASTEGQGQPQHF.

V gene TRBV28 combines with J gene TRBJ2-7; D not resolved. V was cut by 7 bases and J by 7 bases, with 17 bases left in between. The CDR3 has 13 amino acids. Germline V gene lookup returns CDR1 MDHEN and CDR2 SYDVKM. CDR3 region: CASMGRTAQEQYF. CDR3 bases: TGTGCCAGCATGGGTAGAACGGCCCAGGAGCAGTACTTC. The variable domain in full, with the rest retrieved from reference TRBV28 and TRBJ2-7, is DVKVTQSSRYLVKRTGEKVFLECVQDMDHENMFWYRQDPGLGLRLIYFSYDVKMKEKGDIPEGYSVSREKKERFSLILESASTNQTSMYLCASMGRTAQEQYFGPGTRLTVT.

This clone showed up just once. J is TRBJ1-4 and V is TRBV2; 7 nucleotides match TRBD1. From germline, CDR1 is SNHLY and CDR2 FYNNEI. The CDR3 has 13 residues. V dropped 8 bases and J dropped 15; count of bases not matched to a gene: 15. CDR3 protein: CASSGTATNLVFF. CDR3 nucleotide sequence: TGTGCCAGCTCCGGGACAGCGACCAACTTGGTGTTTTTT.

The J gene is TRBJ1-2, the V gene TRBV11-2; no firm D call. Germline CDR1 SGHAT, CDR2 FQNNGV. Trimming pared 5 bases from V and 0 bases from J, leaving 16 bases between. The CDR3 length is 16 residues. The CDR3 sequence is CASSPFVADSNYGYTF. DNA of the CDR3: TGTGCCAGCAGCCCATTCGTGGCAGACTCTAACTATGGCTACACCTTC.

V gene TRBV11-2 combines with J gene TRBJ1-2; D remains unclear. The CDR3 loop spans 14 amino acids. Germline CDR1 reads SGHAT; CDR2 reads FQNNGV. Trimming shortened V by 5 bases and J by 8 bases, and 18 bases separated the two germline ends. The CDR3 loop reads CASSPGPTSDGYTF. The CDR3 region has the DNA TGTGCCAGCAGCCCCGGACCCACCTCGGACGGCTACACCTTC.

The chain joins TRBV18 to TRBJ1-2; D unresolved. Trimming stripped 0 bases from V and 4 bases from J, with 9 bases between. CDR1 and CDR2 from the germline V gene are KGHSH and LQKENI. CDR3 length: 14 residues. Here the CDR3 reads CASSPPAGTYGYTF. CDR3 in DNA: TGTGCCAGCTCACCACCGGCAGGAACCTATGGCTACACCTTC.

This chain joins TRBV2 and TRBJ2-7; a possible D gene is TRBD2 (7 bases). V was clipped by 8 bases and J by 7 bases, with 18 bases between them. The CDR3 spans 13 residues. CDR1 and CDR2 from the germline V gene are SNHLY and FYNNEI. The CDR3 DNA is TGTGCCAGCTGTGGGGGGGCCGGGGGAGAGCAGTACTTC. Encoded protein: CASCGGAGGEQYF.

The chain links TRBV5-4 to TRBJ2-3, with D possibly matching TRBD2 (6 bases). The CDR3 has 13 amino acids. Germline V gene data show CDR1 as SGHNT and CDR2 as YYREEE (reference sequence). V lost 5 bases and J 0 bases, leaving 7 bases between the germline ends. DNA for the CDR3: TGTGCCAGCAGGGGAGGTAGCACAGATACGCAGTATTTT. Translated, it gives CASRGGSTDTQYF.

CDR3 in amino acids: CPPENQPQHF. The CDR3 region has the DNA TGCCCCCCGGAAAATCAGCCCCAGCATTTT. This rearrangement joins TRBV20-1 to TRBJ1-5, with no clear D. Germline V gene sequence: CDR1 DFQATT, CDR2 SNEGSKA (reference sequence). The CDR3 loop spans 10 amino acids.

This chain joins TRBV14 and TRBJ1-2, with D maybe TRBD1 (6 bases). Germline loops: CDR1 SGHDN, CDR2 FVKESK. Trimming took off 1 base at V and 4 bases at J, with 16 bases between the two ends. The CDR3 is 16 amino acids. CDR3 sequence reads: CASSQAGRRTAYGYTF. The CDR3 region has the DNA TGTGCCAGCAGCCAAGCGGGGAGGCGGACAGCCTATGGCTACACCTTC.

The chain is built from TRBV6-5 and TRBJ1-1; D is unclear. Germline CDR1 and CDR2: MNHEY and SVGAGI. This CDR3 spans 15 amino acids. The V gene lost 6 bases and the J gene lost 1 base, with 15 bases spanning the gap. CDR3 in amino acids: CASSRPGLRNTEAFF. The DNA for the CDR3 is TGTGCCAGCAGCAGGCCCGGTCTACGGAACACTGAAGCTTTCTTT.

The chain is built from TRBV25-1 and TRBJ2-2, with 8 bases matching TRBD2. This CDR3 is built from 14 residues. Losses at the gene ends were 6 bases for V and 4 bases for J; bases not matched to a gene: 4. Germline CDR1 is MGHDK and CDR2 is SYGVNS. The CDR3 DNA sequence: TGTGCCAGCAGAGCGGGAGTTAGCACCGGGGAGCTGTTTTTT. Protein product: CASRAGVSTGELFF.

The chain links TRBV3-1 (or the pseudogene TRBV3-2) to TRBJ2-1, with TRBD2 identical over 10 bases. Germline V gene lookup returns CDR1 LGHDT and CDR2 YNNKEL (reference sequence). The CDR3 runs 17 residues. V lost 1 base to trimming and J lost 4 bases; unmatched junction nucleotides: 7. CDR3 sequence (DNA): TGTGCCAGCAGCCAAGGAAAAGCGGGAGGGCTATACAATGAGCAGTTCTTC. Translation: CASSQGKAGGLYNEQFF.

The J gene is TRBJ1-2, the V gene TRBV30; D might be TRBD1 (5 bases). The V and J ends lost 5 bases and 3 bases respectively, with 10 bases between them. The CDR3 extends over 12 amino acids. CDR1 and CDR2 from the germline V gene are GTSNPN and SVGIG (reference sequence). As DNA, the CDR3 is TGTGCCTGGGGGGGAAGGGACTATGGCTACACCTTC. It yields the protein CAWGGRDYGYTF.

The chain carries TRBV27 and TRBJ1-1; TRBD1 aligns across 10 bases. The CDR3 loop spans 17 amino acids. The V and J ends lost 4 bases and 3 bases, in that order; junction bases with no gene match: 11. Germline lookup yields CDR1 MNHEY and CDR2 SMNVEV (reference sequence). CDR3 protein: CASSSIPGQGIYTEAFF. In DNA, the CDR3 is TGTGCCAGCAGTTCCATCCCGGGACAGGGGATTTACACTGAAGCTTTCTTT.

The chain links TRBV7-2 to TRBJ1-3; D ambiguous. Trimming shortened V by 4 bases and J by 0 bases, and 13 bases separated the two germline ends. Germline CDR1 reads SGHTA; CDR2 reads FQGNSA. This CDR3 contains 16 residues. The CDR3 nucleotides read TGTGCCAGCAGCTATAGAGGTCTGAGCTCTGGAAACACCATATATTTT. It translates to CASSYRGLSSGNTIYF.